This TCR beta chain derives from a study of shared clonotypes between healthy human individuals. Each PCR replicate from the sorted subsets contained around 0.2 ug DNA, which is some 30,000 T cell genomes. Assay used: immunoSEQ multiplex PCR; TCRdb lists only in-frame clones, some missing. This sample yields about 1.1 million clones, of which more than 75% are seen a single time; 0.61% belongs to the top ten. This CDR3 is 12 amino acids long. The germline V gene has CDR1 MDHEN and CDR2 SYDVKM. The germline V and J ends were trimmed by 4 bases and 6 bases, with 7 bases remaining between them. This sequence was found in a man between 18 and 35 years old in good health. Some clones in this sample may be carry-over from other donors' samples. Material: memory CD4+ T cells from PBMCs. Described subset: CD45RA-negative fraction. This chain links TRBV28 with TRBJ1-5; a weak D match, TRBD1 (5 bases). CDR3 sequence: CASSWGSQPQHF. The CDR3 DNA reads TGTGCCAGCAGTTGGGGGTCTCAGCCCCAGCATTTT.